The next 29 T cell receptor beta chains were all read from a single sample in a study of vaccination effects on CD4 cells after COVID-19. Ahead of sequencing, the ViraFEST assay grew antigen-specific CD4+ T cells using viral peptide pools. The culture ran for nine to eleven days, and then CD4+ T cells were isolated. Documented for the person is a PCR-confirmed SARS-CoV-2 infection occurring between March and December 2020. Repertoires were generated with immunoSEQ multiplex PCR, while TCRdb's copy carries only in-frame clones and drops some. The table lists tens of thousands of clones, 76% of them singletons. No cognate antigen is known for these TCRs. Sequenced material: CD4+ T cells from PBMCs cultured with HIV peptides, taken before COVID-19 vaccination. Described subset: HIV-1 Nef peptide pool negative control/reference culture. The source of these receptors is a human donor who had a prior SARS-CoV-2 infection.

V gene TRBV5-1 combines with J gene TRBJ2-5, with 12 bases matching TRBD2. The CDR3 runs 17 residues. Germline assignment: CDR1 SGHRS and CDR2 YFSETQ. The trim removed 4 bases at V and 0 bases at J, leaving 7 bases unmatched. The CDR3 nucleotides are TGCGCCAGCAGCCAAGGGACTAGCGGGCTGTACCAAGAGACCCAGTACTTC. This sequence encodes CASSQGTSGLYQETQYF. Full variable domain (rest looked up from reference TRBV5-1 and TRBJ2-5): KAGVTQTPRYLIKTRGQQVTLSCSPISGHRSVSWYQQTPGQGLQFLFEYFSETQRNKGNFPGRFSGRQFSNSRSEMNVSTLELGDSALYLCASSQGTSGLYQETQYFGPGTRLLVL.

This clone came up a few times. This rearrangement joins TRBV19 to TRBJ1-5, with 7 nucleotides matching TRBD1. The CDR3 spans 16 residues. Germline V gene sequence: CDR1 LNHDA, CDR2 SQIVND (reference sequence). The J segment lost 6 bases and the V segment lost 1 base, leaving 9 bases of the junction unmatched. CDR3 protein: CASSIGTGGWGQPQHF. The CDR3, as DNA: TGTGCCAGTAGTATAGGGACAGGTGGCTGGGGTCAGCCCCAGCATTTT.

In the case of this clone: The junction and the germline gene differ at one end; a read error may be behind it. The chain joins TRBV19 to TRBJ2-7; TRBD1 or TRBD2 may be the D gene (8 bases each). This CDR3 spans 15 amino acids. Per germline, CDR1 LNHDA and CDR2 SQIVND (reference sequence). CDR3 in amino acids: CASSIAGTGPYEQYF. The CDR3, as DNA: TGTGCCAGTAGCATAGCGGGGACAGGCCCCTACGAGCAGTACTTC.

The V and J genes are TRBV5-1 and TRBJ1-2, with a possible D match to TRBD1 (6 bases). V shed 1 base and J shed 1 base, with 8 bases lying between them. Germline V lookup: CDR1 SGHRS, CDR2 YFSETQ. This CDR3 has 14 residues. The DNA for the CDR3 is TGCGCCAGCAGCTTGCGACAGGATAACTATGGCTACACCTTC. It yields the protein CASSLRQDNYGYTF.

J is TRBJ1-4 and V is TRBV7-9; TRBD1 is a possible D gene (5 bases). Per the germline V gene, CDR1 is SEHNR and CDR2 is FQNEAQ (reference sequence). Deletions cut 6 bases from V and 7 bases from J, with 21 bases between. The CDR3 length is 16 residues. The CDR3 nucleotides are TGTGCCAGCAGTTCCGGGACTCTCGCCGGGGGTGAAAAACTGTTTTTT. Amino acid sequence: CASSSGTLAGGEKLFF.

The rearrangement uses TRBV5-4 and TRBJ1-1; a possible D gene is TRBD1 (5 bases). Trimming removed 4 bases at V and 4 bases at J, with 14 bases between. Germline assignment: CDR1 SGHNT and CDR2 YYREEE (reference sequence). CDR3 size: 14 residues. CDR3 region: CASSHRGGGTEAFF. Written as DNA, the CDR3 is TGTGCCAGCAGCCACCGGGGGGGAGGCACTGAAGCTTTCTTT. Full variable domain (outside the CDR3, taken from reference TRBV5-4 and TRBJ1-1): ETGVTQSPTHLIKTRGQQVTLRCSSQSGHNTVSWYQQALGQGPQFIFQYYREEENGRGNFPPRFSGLQFPNYSSELNVNALELDDSALYLCASSHRGGGTEAFFGQGTRLTVV.

The chain recombines TRBV5-4 with TRBJ1-2, with no clear D. Germline loops: CDR1 SGHNT, CDR2 YYREEE (reference sequence). V was trimmed by 4 bases and J by 6 bases, leaving 10 bases between them. This CDR3 has 12 residues. In DNA form, the CDR3 reads TGTGCCAGCAGCAAGGGAGAGGATGGCTACACCTTC. It is translated as CASSKGEDGYTF.

The chain recombines TRBV7-9 with TRBJ2-5; 9 positions agree with TRBD2. The CDR3 runs 14 residues. The V and J ends lost 2 bases and 2 bases, in that order; junction bases with no gene match: 0. Per the germline V gene, CDR1 is SEHNR and CDR2 is FQNEAQ (reference sequence). The CDR3 nucleotides read TGTGCCAGCAGCTTACTAGCGGGGCAAGAGACCCAGTACTTC. Protein: CASSLLAGQETQYF.

The chain recombines TRBV5-6 with TRBJ1-2, with 8 bases lining up with TRBD1. V was pared by 0 bases and J by 4 bases, with 5 bases of the junction left unmatched. The CDR3 sequence is 15 residues long. CDR1 SGHDT and CDR2 YYEEEE come from the germline V gene. Here the CDR3 DNA reads TGTGCCAGCAGCTTGGGAGCAGGGGGCCCCTATGGCTACACCTTC. The encoded protein is CASSLGAGGPYGYTF.

In this sample, this clone turned up once. The chain links TRBV15 to TRBJ2-7; 7 bases line up with TRBD1. Per the germline V gene, CDR1 is LNHNV and CDR2 is YYDKDF (reference sequence). J was trimmed by 2 bases and V by 0 bases; bases with no gene match: 7. This CDR3 region has 16 residues. CDR3 DNA: TGTGCCACCAGCAGAGATAGGGGGCCTTTTACCTACGAGCAGTACTTC. Its translation is CATSRDRGPFTYEQYF.

V is TRBV19 and J is TRBJ2-3, with D tentatively TRBD1 or TRBD2 (5 bases each). There are 15 residues in the CDR3. Germline lookup yields CDR1 LNHDA and CDR2 SQIVND (reference sequence). V was pared by 4 bases and J by 0 bases, with 11 bases between. The CDR3 sequence: CASSTGTASTDTQYF. CDR3 DNA sequence: TGTGCCAGTAGTACCGGGACCGCTAGCACAGATACGCAGTATTTT.

This sequence joins TRBV15 and TRBJ2-7; tentative D call: TRBD1 (5 bases). V lost 6 bases, J lost 10 bases, and 16 bases lay in between. The germline CDR1 and CDR2 sequences are LNHNV and YYDKDF (reference sequence). The CDR3 contains 12 residues. In DNA form, the CDR3 reads TGTGCCACCAGTTCTACAAAAGGGGCACAGTACTTC. Translation gives CATSSTKGAQYF.

The V gene is TRBV30, the J gene TRBJ2-1; TRBD2 agrees at 10 bases. From germline, CDR1 is GTSNPN and CDR2 SVGIG (reference sequence). This CDR3 is built from 19 residues. The V gene end was trimmed by 1 base and the J gene end by 5 bases; junction bases not matched to a gene: 17. Here the CDR3 DNA reads TGTGCCTGGAGTGATTTCGTAGCGGGGGGCCCATTCAGGAACAATGAGCAGTTCTTC. This gives the protein CAWSDFVAGGPFRNNEQFF.

This sequence joins TRBV6-2 or TRBV6-3 and TRBJ2-7, with D hard to call. From germline, CDR1 is MNHEY and CDR2 SVGEGT. The CDR3 extends over 16 amino acids. Trimming stripped 0 bases from V and 5 bases from J, with 17 bases between. The CDR3 region is CASSYSISSAHHEQYF. The DNA for the CDR3 is TGTGCCAGCAGTTACTCGATCTCCAGCGCTCATCACGAGCAGTACTTC.

Relative to its sample, this clone is medium-sized. The J gene is TRBJ2-1, the V gene TRBV27; D gene ambiguous. This CDR3 has 11 residues. Germline V gene lookup returns CDR1 MNHEY and CDR2 SMNVEV (reference sequence). V lost 5 bases to trimming and J lost 12 bases, with 11 bases between them. DNA for the CDR3: TGTGCCAGCAGTGATAATGAGTGGCAGTTCTTC. Amino acid sequence: CASSDNEWQFF.

The chain carries TRBV5-1 and TRBJ1-1; 7 nucleotides align to TRBD1. V trimming: 7 bases; J trimming: 7 bases; junction bases outside the gene matches: 13. The CDR3 has 14 residues. Germline V gene sequence: CDR1 SGHRS, CDR2 YFSETQ. CDR3 nucleotide sequence: TGCGCCAGCGCCCATGGGGAGGGGGCGATTGAAGCTTTCTTT. It translates to CASAHGEGAIEAFF.

The chain has TRBV30 and TRBJ2-4; the D gene is possibly TRBD1 (5 bases). Germline lookup yields CDR1 GTSNPN and CDR2 SVGIG (reference sequence). V was pared by 5 bases and J by 6 bases, with 20 bases between. CDR3 length: 15 amino acids. CDR3 coding DNA: TGTGCCTGGGGGGTTCACGGACAAAGGGGAAACATTCAGTACTTC. Translation gives CAWGVHGQRGNIQYF.

The chain is built from TRBV5-1 and TRBJ1-1; D is ambiguous. Germline CDR1 reads SGHRS; CDR2 reads YFSETQ. The CDR3 sequence is 16 residues long. V was trimmed by 5 bases and J by 1 base, leaving 18 bases between them. CDR3 sequence: CASRTEVDLSNTEAFF. The CDR3 DNA reads TGCGCCAGCAGGACGGAGGTGGACCTCTCGAACACTGAAGCTTTCTTT.

The V gene is TRBV29-1, the J gene TRBJ2-1, with D perhaps matching TRBD1 (6 bases). V was trimmed by 7 bases and J by 4 bases, leaving 14 bases between them. The CDR3 is made up of 13 amino acids. CDR1 is SQVTM, CDR2 ANQGSEA, per germline. CDR3 region: CSAGTLNYNEQFF. Written as DNA, the CDR3 is TGCAGCGCCGGGACACTAAATTACAATGAGCAGTTCTTC.

A few counts support this clone. V and J are TRBV5-5 and TRBJ2-1, with D perhaps matching TRBD1 (5 bases). CDR3 length: 15 residues. V lost 4 bases, J lost 3 bases, and 14 bases lay in between. Per germline, CDR1 SGHKS and CDR2 YYEKEE (reference sequence). CDR3 in amino acids: CASSPVMTVYNEQFF. The CDR3 nucleotides are TGTGCCAGCAGCCCCGTTATGACAGTCTACAATGAGCAGTTCTTC.

This chain joins TRBV11-3 and TRBJ1-1; D perhaps matches TRBD1 (5 bases). Trimming took off 2 bases at V and 1 base at J, with 14 bases between the two ends. This CDR3 is 16 amino acids long. The germline CDR1 and CDR2 sequences are SGHNT and YENEEA. CDR3 DNA: TGTGCCAGCAGCTTATTCACAGGAGGCCCGAACACTGAAGCTTTCTTT. This codes for CASSLFTGGPNTEAFF.

V usage is TRBV20-1 and J usage is TRBJ2-3, with D perhaps TRBD1 (5 bases). The CDR3 covers 11 residues. CDR1 is DFQATT and CDR2 is SNEGSKA in the germline V gene (reference sequence). With 8 bases removed from V and 5 bases from J, the gap between germline ends came to 11 bases. This CDR3 is CSTSGLDTQYF. The CDR3 DNA sequence: TGCAGTACCTCAGGGCTAGATACGCAGTATTTT.

This clone appeared a single time. V is TRBV7-9 and J is TRBJ2-3, with TRBD1 matching 9 bases. The CDR3 totals 16 residues. CDR1 is SEHNR and CDR2 is FQNEAQ in the germline V gene (reference sequence). The trim removed 5 bases at V and 2 bases at J, leaving 8 bases unmatched. The CDR3 nucleotides are TGTGCCAGCAGCCAAATACGGACAGGGGACACAGATACGCAGTATTTT. It specifies CASSQIRTGDTDTQYF.

The V call is TRBV10-3, the J call TRBJ2-7; 9 positions agree with TRBD1. This CDR3 has 15 residues. Trimming took 6 bases from V and 5 from J; bases not matched to a gene: 11. Germline CDR1 reads ENHRY; CDR2 reads SYGVKD. The CDR3 nucleotides are TGTGCCATCAGCAGGATCCCGGGACAGGGCGACGAGCAGTACTTC. This gives the protein CAISRIPGQGDEQYF.

As DNA, the CDR3 is TGCGCCAGCAGCTTGGGCGGTTCCTCCACAGATACGCAGTATTTT. Its protein is CASSLGGSSTDTQYF. V is TRBV5-1 and J is TRBJ2-3; no clear D gene. In germline, CDR1 is SGHRS, CDR2 YFSETQ. V was clipped by 0 bases and J by 2 bases, with 10 bases between them. This CDR3 is built from 15 residues.

V is TRBV7-2 and J is TRBJ1-1, with 7 bases fitting TRBD1. Trimming at V came to 3 bases and at J to 5 bases, leaving 6 bases not matched to a gene. Germline CDR1 is SGHTA and CDR2 is FQGNSA. The CDR3 totals 14 residues. The CDR3, as DNA: TGTGCCAGCAGCTTCGACAGGGTTGGGACTGAAGCTTTCTTT. Translating it yields CASSFDRVGTEAFF.

Only a few counts were recorded for this clone. This rearrangement joins TRBV7-3 to TRBJ2-1; TRBD2 agrees at 7 bases. This CDR3 is built from 15 residues. The germline gives CDR1 SGHTA, CDR2 FQGTGA. The trim removed 2 bases at V and 8 bases at J, leaving 9 bases unmatched. The CDR3 coding sequence is TGTGCCAGCAGCTTAGTGGGCGGGGGTAGCGATGAGCAGTTCTTC. This gives the protein CASSLVGGGSDEQFF.

V usage is TRBV29-1 and J usage is TRBJ2-2; 7 bases are a match to TRBD1. Germline lookup yields CDR1 SQVTM and CDR2 ANQGSEA. The CDR3 has 14 residues. J lost 2 bases, V lost 7 bases, and 7 bases had no gene match. CDR3 sequence: CSARTGVNTGELFF. CDR3 DNA sequence: TGCAGCGCAAGGACAGGAGTTAACACCGGGGAGCTGTTTTTT.

The chain combines TRBV30 with TRBJ2-1, with D perhaps matching TRBD1 or TRBD2 (5 bases each). The CDR3 sequence is 14 residues long. Trimming took 1 base from V and 9 from J, leaving 16 bases between them. The germline CDR1 and CDR2 sequences are GTSNPN and SVGIG (reference sequence). CDR3 residues: CAWSGDLSTGEQFF. For the CDR3, the DNA is TGTGCCTGGAGTGGGGACCTAAGTACTGGTGAGCAGTTCTTC.